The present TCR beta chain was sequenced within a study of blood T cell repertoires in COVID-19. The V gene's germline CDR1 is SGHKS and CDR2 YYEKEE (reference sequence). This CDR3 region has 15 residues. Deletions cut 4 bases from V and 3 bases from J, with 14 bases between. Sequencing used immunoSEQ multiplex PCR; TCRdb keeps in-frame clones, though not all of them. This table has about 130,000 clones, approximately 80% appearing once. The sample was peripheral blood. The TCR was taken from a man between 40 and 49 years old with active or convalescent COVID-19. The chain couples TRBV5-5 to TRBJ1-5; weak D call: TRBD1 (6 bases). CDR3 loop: CASSPGGGSNQPQHF. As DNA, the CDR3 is TGTGCCAGCAGCCCCGGCGGGGGCTCCAATCAGCCCCAGCATTTT. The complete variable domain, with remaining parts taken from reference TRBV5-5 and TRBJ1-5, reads DAGVTQSPTHLIKTRGQQVTLRCSPISGHKSVSWYQQVLGQGPQFIFQYYEKEERGRGNFPDRFSARQFPNYSSELNVNALLLGDSALYLCASSPGGGSNQPQHFGDGTRLSIL.